These 20 T cell receptor beta chains were sequenced from one sample in a study of T cells in Graves' hyperthyroidism and ophthalmopathy. Amplification yielded TCR beta CDR3 regions, with RNA transcripts as the source. Carried out on the TCR CDR3, a first-round RT-PCR used the HTBI primer set. One entry per CDR3 protein results from TCRdb running MiXCR on the multiplex PCR reads. This sample carries 350,000 to 400,000 distinct CDR3 sequences, approximately 19% of them seen once, and the ten largest clones take about 3.7%. Specimen: blood. The receptors were gathered from a woman under 30 with Graves' hyperthyroidism.

As concerns this clonotype: This may come from a read error, since a much larger clone is one base off. The CDR3 here is CASSPLLSGAGYTF. Written as DNA, the CDR3 is TGTGCCAGCTCACCACTGTTGTCAGGAGCTGGCTACACCTTC. The V gene is TRBV18, the J gene TRBJ1-2; no clear D. The CDR3 is 14 residues long. Germline V lookup: CDR1 KGHSH, CDR2 LQKENI. The V gene lost 1 base and the J gene lost 7 bases, with 13 bases spanning the gap.

This clonotype was observed once. J is TRBJ2-3 and V is TRBV11-3; D not resolved. V gave up 8 bases and J gave up 1 base, with 10 bases separating them. The CDR3 is made up of 13 amino acids. Germline assignment: CDR1 SGHNT and CDR2 YENEEA. CDR3 nucleotides: TGTGCCAGCGGCATCCAGGGCACAGATACGCAGTATTTT. It codes for CASGIQGTDTQYF.

The CDR3: CASIRQGLNTEAFF. The CDR3 region has the DNA TGTGCCAGCATCCGACAGGGCCTGAACACTGAAGCTTTCTTT. The V and J genes are TRBV2 and TRBJ1-1; 7 positions match TRBD1. CDR3 length: 14 amino acids. V shed 7 bases, J shed 0 bases, and the junction held 5 bases outside the gene matches. The germline CDR1 and CDR2 sequences are SNHLY and FYNNEI. The full variable domain, completed using reference TRBV2 and TRBJ1-1, is EPEVTQTPSHQVTQMGQEVILRCVPISNHLYFYWYRQILGQKVEFLVSFYNNEISEKSEIFDDQFSVERPDGSNFTLKIRSTKLEDSAMYFCASIRQGLNTEAFFGQGTRLTVV.

A few counts support this clonotype. J is TRBJ2-7 and V is TRBV4-1, with 7 bases lining up with TRBD1. V lost 4 bases and J lost 2; bases outside the gene matches: 11. The CDR3 has 16 amino acids. Germline lookup yields CDR1 MGHRA and CDR2 YSYEKL. CDR3 sequence (DNA): TGCGCCAGCAGCCCCGGCCTTAGGGACAGTGCCTACGAGCAGTACTTC. It yields the protein CASSPGLRDSAYEQYF.

This clonotype showed up many times. The chain carries TRBV11-2 and TRBJ2-6, with D perhaps TRBD2 (5 bases). The CDR3 spans 18 residues. Germline V gene sequence: CDR1 SGHAT, CDR2 FQNNGV. V dropped 5 bases and J dropped 4 bases, with 21 bases sitting between them. The CDR3 spells CASSPNGLAAWGANVLTF. The DNA for the CDR3 is TGTGCCAGCAGCCCCAATGGGCTAGCAGCGTGGGGGGCCAACGTCCTGACTTTC.

This chain uses TRBV5-6 with TRBJ2-4, with D perhaps TRBD2 (7 bases). Germline CDR1 SGHDT, CDR2 YYEEEE. The CDR3 length is 13 residues. With 1 base removed from V and 12 bases from J, the gap between germline ends came to 14 bases. CDR3 loop: CASSLNRGGTQYF. CDR3 sequence (DNA): TGTGCCAGCAGCTTGAATAGGGGGGGCACTCAGTACTTC.

This clonotype was recorded at least ten times. This chain joins TRBV18 and TRBJ2-7; 8 nucleotides line up with TRBD1. Looked up from germline, CDR1 is KGHSH and CDR2 is LQKENI. V shed 8 bases, J shed 1 base, and the junction held 4 bases outside the gene matches. The CDR3 contains 13 residues. CDR3 in amino acids: CASRTGWSYEQYF. The DNA for the CDR3 is TGTGCCAGCAGGACAGGGTGGTCCTACGAGCAGTACTTC.

This clonotype was counted ten times or more. This chain uses TRBV28 with TRBJ2-7; weak D call: TRBD2 (6 bases). The V gene lost 2 bases and the J gene lost 0 bases, with 14 bases spanning the gap. The CDR3 totals 16 residues. CDR1 is MDHEN, CDR2 SYDVKM, per germline. In DNA form, the CDR3 reads TGTGCCAGCAGTTTACTCGGGACTCTCAGCTCCTACGAGCAGTACTTC. Encoded protein: CASSLLGTLSSYEQYF.

This clonotype was recorded many times. The chain uses TRBV28 and TRBJ2-7; D gene unclear. V was cut by 5 bases and J by 1 base, with 9 bases left in between. The length of the CDR3 is 13 residues. The germline V gene has CDR1 MDHEN and CDR2 SYDVKM. For the CDR3, the DNA is TGTGCCAGCAGTGTCACCCCGTCCTACGAGCAGTACTTC. It specifies CASSVTPSYEQYF.

This clonotype occurred many times. The CDR3 sequence: CASSLTVTGTQYF. The CDR3 DNA reads TGTGCCAGCAGCTTAACAGTCACCGGGACCCAGTACTTC. The rearrangement uses TRBV7-8 and TRBJ2-5; D gene unclear. V was pared by 2 bases and J by 7 bases, with 11 bases between. Germline CDR1 reads SGHVS; CDR2 reads FQNEAQ. The CDR3 is 13 residues long. Combining the CDR3 with reference TRBV7-8 and TRBJ2-5 gives the whole variable domain GAGVSQSPRYKVAKRGQDVALRCDPISGHVSLFWYQQALGQGPEFLTYFQNEAQLDKSGLPSDRFFAERPEGSVSTLKIQRTQQEDSAVYLCASSLTVTGTQYFGPGTRLLVL.

In its sample, this clonotype was seen many times. For the CDR3, the DNA is TGTGCCAGCAGTCCAAGACTAGCGGGGGTTCAAGAGACCCAGTACTTC. As protein: CASSPRLAGVQETQYF. V and J are TRBV27 and TRBJ2-5, with TRBD2 identical over 12 bases. Germline CDR1 MNHEY, CDR2 SMNVEV (reference sequence). The CDR3 contains 16 residues. Germline trimming cut 5 bases from V and 2 bases from J; bases unmatched to any gene: 6.

This clonotype was observed at least ten times. A junction boundary mismatches the germline segment, possibly from a read error. V usage is TRBV5-1 and J usage is TRBJ1-2; tentatively, D is TRBD1 (6 bases). The CDR3 spans 14 residues. Per the germline V gene, CDR1 is SGHRS and CDR2 is YFSETQ. In DNA form, the CDR3 reads TGCGCCAGCAGCTTAGGACAGACTAACTATGGCTGCACCTTC. Its translation is CASSLGQTNYGCTF.

As to this clonotype: A read error is possible here, since a much larger clone lies one base away. The chain carries TRBV2 and TRBJ2-7, with D perhaps matching TRBD1 (5 bases). Per germline, CDR1 SNHLY and CDR2 FYNNEI. V was clipped by 10 bases and J by 3 bases, with 10 bases between them. The CDR3 is 11 amino acids. The CDR3 sequence is CATDRGYEQYV. The CDR3 region has the DNA TGTGCCACCGACAGAGGCTACGAGCAGTACGTC.

The chain employs TRBV3-1 and TRBJ2-5, with 13 bases fitting TRBD2. This CDR3 region has 15 residues. Trimming removed 1 base from V and 5 bases from J; junction bases left unmatched: 1. Germline CDR1 is LGHDT and CDR2 is YNNKEL (reference sequence). This CDR3 is CASSQATSGGETQYF. The CDR3 DNA reads as TGTGCCAGCAGCCAAGCGACTAGCGGGGGGGAGACCCAGTACTTC.

The table lists this clonotype with many counts. The chain has TRBV6-4 and TRBJ1-1; D possibly corresponds to TRBD1 (5 bases). CDR1 is MRHNA and CDR2 is SNTAGT in the germline V gene. CDR3 size: 17 residues. The V end lost 2 bases, the J end lost 0 bases, and 16 bases lay between the germline ends. CDR3 DNA sequence: TGTGCCAGCAGTGACCGGGACGTATACTATTTGAACACTGAAGCTTTCTTT. Translation: CASSDRDVYYLNTEAFF.

This clonotype was detected many times. This chain joins TRBV4-1 and TRBJ2-2; 14 bases align to TRBD2. From germline, CDR1 is MGHRA and CDR2 YSYEKL. J was trimmed by 0 bases and V by 4 bases; bases with no gene match: 4. This CDR3 region has 18 residues. CDR3: CASSLGLAGGTNTGELFF. The CDR3 DNA reads TGCGCCAGCAGCCTCGGACTAGCGGGGGGAACGAACACCGGGGAGCTGTTTTTT.

This clonotype occurred many times. The CDR3 sequence: CASSLVASGGDTQYF. CDR3 coding DNA: TGTGCCAGCAGCTTAGTCGCTAGCGGGGGGGATACGCAGTATTTT. V gene TRBV7-2 combines with J gene TRBJ2-3; 11 nucleotides agree with TRBD2. Germline loops: CDR1 SGHTA, CDR2 FQGNSA. V lost 1 base to trimming and J lost 6 bases; unmatched junction nucleotides: 3. This CDR3 spans 15 amino acids.

This clonotype appeared a few times. The chain joins TRBV4-2 to TRBJ2-5; 7 nucleotides agree with TRBD1. Germline CDR1 and CDR2: LGHNA and YNFKEQ. This CDR3 comprises 18 residues. V trimming: 1 base; J trimming: 0 bases; junction bases outside the gene matches: 11. The CDR3 loop is CASSQGQGRVLDQETQYF. The CDR3 nucleotides read TGTGCCAGCAGCCAAGGACAGGGCCGCGTTCTGGACCAAGAGACCCAGTACTTC.

This clonotype was observed at least ten times. The chain joins TRBV6-1 to TRBJ1-1; 8 bases fit TRBD1. CDR1 is MNHNS, CDR2 SASEGT, per germline. V was pared by 6 bases and J by 4 bases, with 10 bases of the junction left unmatched. This CDR3 has 15 amino acids. CDR3 coding DNA: TGTGCCAGCAGGACGGACAGGGCTGTTGTCACTGAAGCTTTCTTT. This codes for CASRTDRAVVTEAFF.

This clonotype was seen many times. The chain has TRBV27 and TRBJ1-5; D not certain. Germline V CDR1 and CDR2: MNHEY, SMNVEV (reference sequence). The V end lost 3 bases, the J end lost 3 bases, and 6 bases lay between the germline ends. This CDR3 has 13 residues. DNA of the CDR3: TGTGCCAGCAGTTTGTGGGACAATCAGCCCCAGCATTTT. As protein: CASSLWDNQPQHF.